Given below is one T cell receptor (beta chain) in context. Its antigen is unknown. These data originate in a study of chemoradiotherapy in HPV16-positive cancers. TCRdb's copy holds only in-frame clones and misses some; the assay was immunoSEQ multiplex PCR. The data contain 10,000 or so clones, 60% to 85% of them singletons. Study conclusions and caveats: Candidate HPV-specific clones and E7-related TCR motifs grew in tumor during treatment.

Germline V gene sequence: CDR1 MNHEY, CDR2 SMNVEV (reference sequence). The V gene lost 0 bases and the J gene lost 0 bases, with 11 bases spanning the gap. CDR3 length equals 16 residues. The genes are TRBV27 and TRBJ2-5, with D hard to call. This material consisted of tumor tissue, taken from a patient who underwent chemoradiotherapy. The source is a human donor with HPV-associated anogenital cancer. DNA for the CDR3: TGTGCCAGCAGTTTATCCGTCGTAGGGTACCAAGAGACCCAGTACTTC. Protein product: CASSLSVVGYQETQYF.